Given below is one TCR beta chain in context. The target antigen is unknown. This table comes from immunoSEQ multiplex PCR, and its TCRdb copy is limited to in-frame clones, with some not included. The profile shows approximately 66,000 clones, around 85% of them singletons. These data come from a study of OX40 agonist ivuxolimab in advanced cancers. Study-level background: Patients treated during dose escalation were battling hepatocellular carcinoma, melanoma, renal cell or head and neck cancer. Three patients, one with hepatocellular carcinoma and two with cutaneous melanoma, achieved partial responses. The study's findings and limits: Normalized T-cell clonal expansion was also low in a subset of nonresponders.

The receptor's source is an adult with an advanced solid tumor such as melanoma, head and neck, liver or kidney cancer. The sequencing used CD4+ or CD8+ T cells sorted from blood, collected in a trial of the OX40 agonist ivuxolimab.

The CDR3 DNA sequence: TGTGCCAGCAGCACCAACTACGAGCAGTACTTC. It specifies CASSTNYEQYF. The rearrangement uses TRBV6-5 and TRBJ2-7; no definite D call. V lost 6 bases and J 3 bases, leaving 6 bases between the germline ends. Germline CDR1 reads MNHEY; CDR2 reads SVGAGI. The CDR3 has 11 amino acids.